This T cell receptor beta chain was retrieved from a study of T-cell memory formation after mild COVID-19. Study as a whole: TCR clusters were mostly confined to one donor each.

This clonotype turned up a few times. What it binds is unknown. Constant-segment primers were used for 5'RACE, and the resulting TCR alpha and TCR beta cDNA libraries carried sample barcodes and UMIs. TCRdb re-called the 5' RACE reads through MiXCR, storing one row per CDR3 protein. This sample carries a few hundred thousand distinct CDR3 sequences, approximately 15% of them seen once, and the ten largest clones take more than 20%. The CDR3 runs to 15 residues. Trimming removed 4 bases from V and 7 bases from J; junction bases left unmatched: 8. Germline V lookup: CDR1 DFQATT, CDR2 SNEGSKA (reference sequence). Study findings and constraints: That cross-reactive memory joined was suggested by some responding clones appearing in pre-infection memory. For second-wave clones that peaked at day 37, SARS-CoV-2 specificity went unverified.

This TCR derives from a man aged 18 to 30 who had mild COVID-19 (a few samples of this study predate the infection). Cell type and time point are not known. The source material was PBMCs or a T cell subset sorted from them (not recorded which). J is TRBJ2-3 and V is TRBV20-1, with 13 bases that match TRBD2. The CDR3 DNA reads as TGCAGTGCTACGAAACTAGCGGGGGGGCCAAATACGCAGTATTTT. The encoded protein is CSATKLAGGPNTQYF.